This is a list of T cell receptor beta chains from one sample in a study of OX40 agonist ivuxolimab in advanced cancers. Assay used: immunoSEQ multiplex PCR; TCRdb lists only in-frame clones, some missing. Of 60,000 to 75,000 clones in the sample, about 89% were seen once. This sample comprised CD4+ or CD8+ T cells sorted from blood, obtained in a trial of the OX40 agonist ivuxolimab. Source of these receptors: an adult with an advanced solid tumor such as melanoma, head and neck, liver or kidney cancer. The CDR3 runs from the conserved cysteine through the conserved F or W. The D gene is left open where the match is weak. Only part of the rows carry a size: once, few, many, or a class if the clone is expanded.

clone size | J gene | V gene | D gene | CDR3 DNA | CDR3 protein
NA | TRBJ2-7 | TRBV27 | TRBD1 | TGTGCCAGCAGTTTTCTCGGGACAGGTAACGACGAGCAGTACTTC | CASSFLGTGNDEQYF
NA | TRBJ1-2 | TRBV5-6 | TRBD1 | TGTGCCAGCAGCCCCCGGGACAGCTATGGCTACACCTTC | CASSPRDSYGYTF
NA | TRBJ2-3 | TRBV27 | NA | TGTGCCAGCAGAACCATATCAGGTCCAGATACGCAGTATTTT | CASRTISGPDTQYF
NA | TRBJ2-7 | TRBV27 | TRBD2 | TGTGCCAGCAGGATACTAGCGGGAGGGGCCGAGCAGTACTTC | CASRILAGGAEQYF
NA | TRBJ2-1 | TRBV4-3 | TRBD1 | TGCGCCAGCAGCCAAGGGCAGGGGGTGTATTATGAGCAGTTCTTC | CASSQGQGVYYEQFF
NA | TRBJ2-2 | TRBV4-3 | NA | TGCGCCAGCAGCCAGGGCTCGGAGGACACCGGGGAGCTGTTTTTT | CASSQGSEDTGELFF
NA | TRBJ2-7 | TRBV5-1 | NA | TGCGCCAGCAGCCCCGGGGGCCCCTACGAGCAGTACTTC | CASSPGGPYEQYF
NA | TRBJ1-2 | TRBV7-2 | NA | TGTGCCAGCAGCTTCCTTACCCCGGGACCGCTCAATGGAGGCTACACCTTC | CASSFLTPGPLNGGYTF
NA | TRBJ2-2 | TRBV19 | NA | TGTGCCAGTAGTATTAGTCAGGGCCCCGGGGAGCTGTTTTTT | CASSISQGPGELFF
NA | TRBJ2-3 | TRBV7-9 | NA | TGTGCCAGCGAGCCGTGGAGCACAGATACGCAGTATTTT | CASEPWSTDTQYF
NA | TRBJ2-3 | TRBV7-9 | TRBD2 | TGTGCCACCGGACTAGTGGGAGTAGATACGCAGTATTTT | CATGLVGVDTQYF
NA | TRBJ1-5 | TRBV6-5 | NA | TGTGCCAGCAGTTACTCGTCAGGTCAGCCCCAGCATTTT | CASSYSSGQPQHF
NA | TRBJ1-3 | TRBV7-2 | NA | TGTGCCAGCAGTTCGGACTCTCTCTCTGGAAACACCATATATTTT | CASSSDSLSGNTIYF
NA | TRBJ1-1 | TRBV9 | NA | TGTGCCTCGGGCCAGGGTTTCACTGAAGCTTTCTTT | CASGQGFTEAFF
NA | TRBJ2-1 | TRBV4-1 | NA | TGCGCCAGCAGCTTTGGCGGGGCCAATGAGCAGTTCTTC | CASSFGGANEQFF
NA | TRBJ2-6 | TRBV12-5 | NA | TGTGCTAGTGGTAGCGCGGCTTGCAGGCAAAGTCGGGCCAACGTCCTGACTTTC | CASGSAACRQSRANVLTF
NA | TRBJ1-6 | TRBV28 | TRBD1 | TGTGCCAGCAGTTTAGTAGACAGGGCTCGTTCACCCCTCCACTTT | CASSLVDRARSPLHF
NA | TRBJ2-7 | TRBV7-2 | TRBD1 | TGTGCCAGCAGCGTAACAGGGGGCCCCTCCTACGAGCAGTACTTC | CASSVTGGPSYEQYF
NA | TRBJ1-2 | TRBV10-2 | NA | TGCGCCAGCAGTGAGTACGTGTATGGCTACACCTTC | CASSEYVYGYTF
NA | TRBJ1-1 | TRBV7-9 | TRBD1 | TGTGCCAGCAGCTTAAGGGGGCCATTATACACTGAAGCTTTCTTT | CASSLRGPLYTEAFF
NA | TRBJ1-4 | TRBV2 | TRBD1 | TGTGCCAGCAGTGGACAGGGCAACGGAAAACTGTTTTTT | CASSGQGNGKLFF
NA | TRBJ2-5 | TRBV5-1 | NA | TGCGCCAGCGCCCTGGGGACAAGGTCCTCCCAAGAGACCCAGTACTTC | CASALGTRSSQETQYF
NA | TRBJ2-1 | TRBV4-3 | TRBD2 | TGCGCCAGCAGCCAAGACCCGGGACTAGCGGGTGAGCAGTTCTTC | CASSQDPGLAGEQFF
NA | TRBJ2-3 | TRBV7-3 | NA | TGTGCCAGCAGCCCTCAGGGATTTGGCACAGATACGCAGTATTTT | CASSPQGFGTDTQYF
NA | TRBJ2-5 | TRBV9 | NA | TGTGCCAGCGCTCCGACAGGGACTAGTAACCAAGAGACCCAGTACTTC | CASAPTGTSNQETQYF
NA | TRBJ2-1 | TRBV4-1 | NA | TGCGCTAGCAGCCAAGCCCACGGAAATGAGCAGTTCTTC | CASSQAHGNEQFF
NA | TRBJ1-1 | TRBV6-5 | NA | TGTGCCAGCAGTTACTCGACCGGTAAGGCTGAAGCTTTCTTT | CASSYSTGKAEAFF
NA | TRBJ2-5 | TRBV9 | NA | TGTGCCAGCAGCGTATCCGAGACCCAGTACTTC | CASSVSETQYF
once | TRBJ1-1 | TRBV18 | TRBD1 | TGTGCCAGCTCACCCCCCTCGGGACAGGGCCGGAACACTGAAGCTTTCTTT | CASSPPSGQGRNTEAFF
NA | TRBJ2-7 | TRBV2 | NA | TGTGCCAGCAGTGAACGGGGTAGGAACTACGAGCAGTACTTC | CASSERGRNYEQYF
NA | TRBJ2-1 | TRBV9 | NA | TGTGCCAGCAGCCTCGATTACAATGAGCAGTTCTTC | CASSLDYNEQFF
NA | TRBJ2-7 | TRBV4-3 | TRBD1 | TGCGCCAGCAGCCAAGGGACAGGGAACGAGCAGTACTTC | CASSQGTGNEQYF
NA | TRBJ2-1 | TRBV6-5 | NA | TGTGCCAGCAGTTATTTAGCGGAAGACAATGAGCAGTTCTTC | CASSYLAEDNEQFF
few | TRBJ2-3 | TRBV6-4 | NA | TGTGCCAGCAGTGACACAGGCACAGATACGCAGTATTTT | CASSDTGTDTQYF